This TCR beta chain was observed in a study of blood T cell repertoires in COVID-19. This CDR3 is built from 17 residues. Germline V gene lookup returns CDR1 SGHNT and CDR2 YYREEE (reference sequence). The V and J ends lost 1 base and 6 bases, in that order; junction bases with no gene match: 9. Using immunoSEQ multiplex PCR, the repertoire was profiled, and TCRdb retains in-frame clones only, with some absent. The table has approximately 200,000 clones, about four fifths seen once. In its sample, this clone was seen once. The sequence was collected from a woman in her 30s who had recovered from COVID-19. The sequencing input was PBMCs or T cells enriched from blood (not recorded which). The chain combines TRBV5-4 with TRBJ2-3; TRBD2 agrees at 12 bases. The CDR3 region is CASSLYASGGARDTQYF. In DNA form, the CDR3 reads TGTGCCAGCAGCTTGTACGCTAGCGGGGGGGCCAGGGATACGCAGTATTTT.